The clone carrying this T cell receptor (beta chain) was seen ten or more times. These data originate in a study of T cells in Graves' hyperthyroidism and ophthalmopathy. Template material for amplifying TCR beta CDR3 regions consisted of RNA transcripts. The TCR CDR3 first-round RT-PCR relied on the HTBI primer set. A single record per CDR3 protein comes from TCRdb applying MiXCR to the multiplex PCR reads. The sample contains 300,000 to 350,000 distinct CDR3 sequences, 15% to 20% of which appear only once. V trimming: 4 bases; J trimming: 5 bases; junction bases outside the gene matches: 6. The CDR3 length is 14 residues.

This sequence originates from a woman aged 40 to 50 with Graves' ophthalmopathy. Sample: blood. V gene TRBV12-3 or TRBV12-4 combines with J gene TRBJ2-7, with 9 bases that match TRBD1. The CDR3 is CASSSPRDRDEQYF. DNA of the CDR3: TGTGCCAGCAGTTCACCGAGGGACAGGGACGAGCAGTACTTC.